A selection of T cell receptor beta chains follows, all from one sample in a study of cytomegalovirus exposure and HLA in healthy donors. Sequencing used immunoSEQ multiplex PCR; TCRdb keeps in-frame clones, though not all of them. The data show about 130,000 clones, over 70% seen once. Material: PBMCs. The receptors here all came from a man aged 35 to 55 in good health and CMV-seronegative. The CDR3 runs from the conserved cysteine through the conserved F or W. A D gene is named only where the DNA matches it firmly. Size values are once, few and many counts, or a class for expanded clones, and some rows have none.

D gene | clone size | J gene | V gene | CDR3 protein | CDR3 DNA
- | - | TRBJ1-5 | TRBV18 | CASSPGSDQPQHF | TGTGCCAGCTCACCGGGCAGTGATCAGCCCCAGCATTTT
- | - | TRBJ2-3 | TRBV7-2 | CASSLGQFLTDTQYF | TGTGCCAGCAGCTTAGGTCAGTTTCTCACAGATACGCAGTATTTT
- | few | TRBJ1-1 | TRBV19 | CASSDQSGTEAFF | TGTGCCAGTAGTGATCAAAGCGGCACTGAAGCTTTCTTT
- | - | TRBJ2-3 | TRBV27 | CASSSSDPHTDTQYF | TGTGCCAGCAGTTCAAGCGATCCTCACACAGATACGCAGTATTTT
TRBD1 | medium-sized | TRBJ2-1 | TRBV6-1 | CASSEAETGANEQFF | TGTGCCAGCAGTGAGGCAGAGACAGGGGCGAATGAGCAGTTCTTC
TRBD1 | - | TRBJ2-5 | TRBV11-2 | CASSSLQGLGETQYF | TGTGCCAGCAGCTCTTTACAGGGGTTGGGGGAGACCCAGTACTTC
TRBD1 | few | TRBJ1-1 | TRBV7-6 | CASSSQTGGGNTEAFF | TGTGCCAGCAGCTCCCAGACAGGGGGTGGGAACACTGAAGCTTTCTTT
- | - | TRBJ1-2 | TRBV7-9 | CASSPTADRPGGYTF | TGTGCCAGCAGCCCCACTGCCGACAGGCCAGGAGGCTACACCTTC
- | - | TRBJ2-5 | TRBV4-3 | CASSQSRVETQYF | TGCGCCAGCAGCCAATCCCGGGTGGAGACCCAGTACTTC
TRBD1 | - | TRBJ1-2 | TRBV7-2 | CASSEGQEYGYTF | TGTGCCAGCAGCGAGGGACAGGAATATGGCTACACCTTC
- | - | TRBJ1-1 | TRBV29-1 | CSVNRVGMNPGRFEAFF | TGCAGCGTTAACAGGGTGGGGATGAACCCCGGAAGGTTTGAAGCTTTCTTT
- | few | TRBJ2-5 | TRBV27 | CATPQAGRAQETQYF | TGTGCCACTCCCCAGGCAGGGCGCGCCCAAGAGACCCAGTACTTC
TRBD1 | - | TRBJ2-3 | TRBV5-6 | CASTRRTGWERNTQYF | TGTGCCAGCACCCGGAGGACAGGGTGGGAGCGGAATACGCAGTATTTT
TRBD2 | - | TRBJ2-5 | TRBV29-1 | CSALAGDGETQYF | TGCAGCGCATTAGCGGGAGACGGGGAGACCCAGTACTTC
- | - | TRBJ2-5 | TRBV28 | CASSSLGGANQETQYF | TGTGCCAGCAGCTCTCTGGGCGGGGCAAACCAAGAGACCCAGTACTTC
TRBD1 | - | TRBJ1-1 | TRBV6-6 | CASSGTGRDTEAFF | TGTGCCAGCAGCGGGACAGGGCGGGACACTGAAGCTTTCTTT
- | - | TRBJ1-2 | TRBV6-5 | CASSDAGYGYTF | TGTGCCAGCAGTGACGCGGGGTATGGCTACACCTTC
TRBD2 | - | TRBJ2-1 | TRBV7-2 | CASSSPGLAGIYNEQFF | TGTGCCAGCAGTTCCCCCGGACTAGCGGGAATCTACAATGAGCAGTTCTTC
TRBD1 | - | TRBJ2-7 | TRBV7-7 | CASSPETGGYEQYF | TGTGCCAGCAGCCCGGAGACAGGGGGCTACGAGCAGTACTTC
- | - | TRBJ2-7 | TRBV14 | CASSQGVLRGGSYEQYF | TGTGCCAGCAGCCAAGGTGTTTTGCGGGGCGGTTCCTACGAGCAGTACTTC
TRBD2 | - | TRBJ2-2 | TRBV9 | CASSGDGTSGRNTGELFF | TGTGCCAGCAGCGGAGACGGGACTAGCGGGAGGAACACCGGGGAGCTGTTTTTT
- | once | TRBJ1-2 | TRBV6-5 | CASSYSPGSGYTF | TGTGCCAGCAGTTACTCGCCGGGGAGCGGCTACACCTTC
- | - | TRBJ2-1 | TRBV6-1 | CASRAPGVPTFF | TGTGCCAGCAGGGCCCCCGGGGTGCCGACGTTCTTC
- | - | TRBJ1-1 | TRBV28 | CASSLNPGVRAEAFF | TGTGCCAGCAGTTTAAATCCGGGGGTAAGGGCTGAAGCTTTCTTT
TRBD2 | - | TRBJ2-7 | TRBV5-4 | CASSLEWGGEQYF | TGTGCCAGCAGCTTGGAGTGGGGGGGCGAGCAGTACTTC
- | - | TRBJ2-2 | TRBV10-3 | CATNRGAQTGELFF | TGTGCCACCAACCGGGGGGCTCAAACCGGGGAGCTGTTTTTT
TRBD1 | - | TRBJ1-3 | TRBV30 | CAWRRDRSGNTIYF | TGTGCCTGGCGTCGGGACAGGTCGGGAAACACCATATATTTT
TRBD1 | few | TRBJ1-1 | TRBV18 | CASSATGGWDTEAFF | TGTGCCAGCTCAGCGACAGGGGGCTGGGATACTGAAGCTTTCTTT
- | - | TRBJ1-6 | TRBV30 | CAWSEPRRGSPLHF | TGTGCCTGGAGCGAGCCTCGAAGGGGTTCACCCCTCCACTTT
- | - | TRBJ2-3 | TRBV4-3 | CASSQGPSGTDTQYF | TGCGCCAGCAGCCAAGGTCCCAGCGGCACAGATACGCAGTATTTT
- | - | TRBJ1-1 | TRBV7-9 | CASRGSGTEAFF | TGTGCCAGCCGCGGTTCTGGCACTGAAGCTTTCTTT